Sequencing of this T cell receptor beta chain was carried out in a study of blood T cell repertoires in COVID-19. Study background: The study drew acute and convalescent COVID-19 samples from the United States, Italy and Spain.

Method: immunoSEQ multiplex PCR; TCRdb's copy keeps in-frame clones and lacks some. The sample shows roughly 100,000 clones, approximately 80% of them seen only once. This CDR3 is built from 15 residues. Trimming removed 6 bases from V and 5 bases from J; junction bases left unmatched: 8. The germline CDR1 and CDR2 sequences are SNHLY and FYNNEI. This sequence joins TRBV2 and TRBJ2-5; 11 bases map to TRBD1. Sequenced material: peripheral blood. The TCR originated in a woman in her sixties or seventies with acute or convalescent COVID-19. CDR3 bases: TGTGCCAGCAGGGAGGGACAGGGGGTATATGAGACCCAGTACTTC. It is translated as CASREGQGVYETQYF.